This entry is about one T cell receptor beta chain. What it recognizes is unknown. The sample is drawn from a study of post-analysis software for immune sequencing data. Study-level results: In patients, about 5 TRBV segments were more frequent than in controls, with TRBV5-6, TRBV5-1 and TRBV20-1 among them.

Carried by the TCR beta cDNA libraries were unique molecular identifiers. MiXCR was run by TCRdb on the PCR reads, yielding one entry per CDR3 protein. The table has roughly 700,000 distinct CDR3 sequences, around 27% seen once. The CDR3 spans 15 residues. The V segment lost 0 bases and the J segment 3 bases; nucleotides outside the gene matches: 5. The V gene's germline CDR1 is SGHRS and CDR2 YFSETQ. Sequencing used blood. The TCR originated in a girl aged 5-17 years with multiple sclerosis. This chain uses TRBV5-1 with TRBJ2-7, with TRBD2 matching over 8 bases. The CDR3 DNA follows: TGCGCCAGCAGCTTGGCCGGGGGGGGCGGCTACGAGCAGTACTTC. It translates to CASSLAGGGGYEQYF.